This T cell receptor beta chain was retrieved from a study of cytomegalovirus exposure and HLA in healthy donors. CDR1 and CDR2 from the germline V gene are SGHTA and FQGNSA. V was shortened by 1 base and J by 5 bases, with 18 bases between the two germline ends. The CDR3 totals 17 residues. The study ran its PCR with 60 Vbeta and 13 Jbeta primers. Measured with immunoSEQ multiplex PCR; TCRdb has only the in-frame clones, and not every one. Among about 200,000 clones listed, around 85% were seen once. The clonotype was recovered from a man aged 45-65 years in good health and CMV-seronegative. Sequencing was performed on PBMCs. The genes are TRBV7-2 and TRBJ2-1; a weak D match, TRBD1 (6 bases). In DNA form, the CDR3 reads TGTGCCAGCAGCTTAGGTGGGGGCGGATTCGTCCACAATGAGCAGTTCTTC. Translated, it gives CASSLGGGGFVHNEQFF.